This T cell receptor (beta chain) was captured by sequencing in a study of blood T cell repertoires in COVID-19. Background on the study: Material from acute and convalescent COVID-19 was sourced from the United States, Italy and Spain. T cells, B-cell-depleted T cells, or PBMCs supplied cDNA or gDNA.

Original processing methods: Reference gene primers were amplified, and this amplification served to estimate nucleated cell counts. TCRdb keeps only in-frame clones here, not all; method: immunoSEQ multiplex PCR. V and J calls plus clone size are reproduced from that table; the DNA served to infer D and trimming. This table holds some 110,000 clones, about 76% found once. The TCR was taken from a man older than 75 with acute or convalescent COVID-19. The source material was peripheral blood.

The CDR3 loop reads CASSWTGVWAGYTF. The CDR3, as DNA: TGTGCCAGCAGTTGGACAGGGGTGTGGGCTGGCTACACCTTC. The chain has TRBV28 and TRBJ1-2, with TRBD1 matching over 9 bases. Germline V CDR1 and CDR2: MDHEN, SYDVKM. CDR3 length: 14 residues. V lost 4 bases to trimming and J lost 7 bases; unmatched junction nucleotides: 7.